This record covers a single T cell receptor (beta chain). Its matching antigen is unknown. This record belongs to a study of T-cell memory formation after mild COVID-19. The overall study: Largely donor-specific TCR clusters were found.

Germline trimming cut 5 bases from V and 4 bases from J; bases unmatched to any gene: 3. The CDR3 runs 14 residues. Germline V lookup: CDR1 LNHDA, CDR2 SQIVND (reference sequence). TCRdb reprocessed the 5' RACE reads via MiXCR and lists one record per CDR3 protein. The table shows 65,000 to 95,000 distinct CDR3 sequences, with around 13% occurring only once. Findings and limits, study-wide: Mainly in CM and EM were contracting CD4+ clones; CD8+ were in EMRA. Certain responding clones were present in pre-infection memory, suggesting participation of cross-reactive memory. Contracting clones from day 15 to 85 had balanced CD4/CD8; later expanders favoured CD4+.

The receptor comes from a man between 18 and 35 years old who had mild COVID-19 (a few samples of this study predate the infection). Cell type and time point are not known. The sample consisted of PBMCs or a T cell subset sorted from them (not recorded which). This chain uses TRBV19 with TRBJ2-1; 9 positions match TRBD2. Written as DNA, the CDR3 is TGTGCCAGTAGTCAAGCGGGGGGTTACAATGAGCAGTTCTTC. Translation: CASSQAGGYNEQFF.